Reported below is one T cell receptor (beta chain). Its antigen is as yet unknown. TCR beta CDR3 region amplification was performed from RNA transcripts. Primed by the HTBI set, a first-round RT-PCR was run on the TCR CDR3. MiXCR, applied by TCRdb to the multiplex PCR reads, yields one record per CDR3 protein. Here the sample spans roughly 350,000 distinct CDR3 sequences, roughly 15% being singletons. This record comes from a study of T cells in Graves' hyperthyroidism and ophthalmopathy. Study results and limitations: Most clonotypes expanded in thyroid above 0.001 were likewise present in blood.

Any patient presenting with uncontrolled infection, other autoimmune disease, pregnancy or lactation was left out. In germline, CDR1 is SGDLS, CDR2 YYNGEE. V gave up 0 bases and J gave up 4 bases, with 11 bases separating them. This CDR3 is built from 15 residues. The sample was blood. The chain uses TRBV9 and TRBJ2-1, with D uncertain. The TCR was taken from a woman in her thirties with Graves' ophthalmopathy. This CDR3 reads CASSVGIGWYNEQFF. For the CDR3, the DNA is TGTGCCAGCAGCGTAGGGATTGGTTGGTACAATGAGCAGTTCTTC.